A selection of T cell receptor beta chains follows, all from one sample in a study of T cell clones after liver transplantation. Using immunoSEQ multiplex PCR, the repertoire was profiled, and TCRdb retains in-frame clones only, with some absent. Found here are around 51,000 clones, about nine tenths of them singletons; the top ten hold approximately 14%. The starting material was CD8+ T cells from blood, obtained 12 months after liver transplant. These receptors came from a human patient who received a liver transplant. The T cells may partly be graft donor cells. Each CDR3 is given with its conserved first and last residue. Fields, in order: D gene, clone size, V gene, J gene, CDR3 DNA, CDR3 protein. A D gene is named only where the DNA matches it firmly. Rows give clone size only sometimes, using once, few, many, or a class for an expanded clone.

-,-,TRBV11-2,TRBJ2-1,TGTGCCAGCAGCTCTAGGGCTGAGCAGTTCTTC,CASSSRAEQFF
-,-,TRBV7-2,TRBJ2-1,TGTGCCAGCAGCTTCAGCTGGAGCTCCTACAATGAGCAGTTCTTC,CASSFSWSSYNEQFF
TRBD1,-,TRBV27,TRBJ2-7,TGTGCCAGCAGTTTATCAGGGACAGGGGCCTACGAGCAGTACTTC,CASSLSGTGAYEQYF
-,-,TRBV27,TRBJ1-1,TGTGCCAGCAGCCTTACAGTGATGAACACTGAAGCTTTCTTT,CASSLTVMNTEAFF
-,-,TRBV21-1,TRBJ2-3,TGTGCCAGCAGCTCAAAGGGGGTTCGGACAGATCCTAGTACAGATACGCAGTATTTT,CASSSKGVRTDPSTDTQYF
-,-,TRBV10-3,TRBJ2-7,TGTGCCATCAGTGATGAGGACAGTGCCTACGAGCAGTACTTC,CAISDEDSAYEQYF
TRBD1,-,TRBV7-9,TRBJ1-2,TGTGCCAGCAGCTTATTTGGGACAGACTATGGCTACACCTTC,CASSLFGTDYGYTF
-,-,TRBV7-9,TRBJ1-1,TGTGCCAGCAGCGGGCCCGGCAGAGCCACTGAAGCTTTCTTT,CASSGPGRATEAFF
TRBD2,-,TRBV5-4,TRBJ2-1,TGTGCCAGCAGCTTTCCGGGACTAGCGGGAACATTCGAGCAGTTCTTC,CASSFPGLAGTFEQFF
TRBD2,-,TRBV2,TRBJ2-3,TGTGCCAGCAGTGAAGCGCCCCCCGGGGGTAGCGGGAAGTCAGATACGCAGTATTTT,CASSEAPPGGSGKSDTQYF
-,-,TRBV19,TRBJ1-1,TGTGCCAGTAGTATTCAGAACACTGAAGCTTTCTTT,CASSIQNTEAFF
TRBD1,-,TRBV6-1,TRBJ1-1,TGTGCCAGCAGTGAAGATCGGGACAGGGGGGAGGACACTGAAGCTTTCTTT,CASSEDRDRGEDTEAFF
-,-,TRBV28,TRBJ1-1,TGTGCCAGCAGAACGGTCCTAAACACTGAAGCTTTCTTT,CASRTVLNTEAFF
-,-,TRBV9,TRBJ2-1,TGTGCCAGCAGCCCGGGCGGGGGCCCATCCTACAATGAGCAGTTCTTC,CASSPGGGPSYNEQFF
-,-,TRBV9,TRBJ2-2,TGTGCCAGCAGCCCCTCGGACTGGGGAGATACCGGGGAGCTGTTTTTT,CASSPSDWGDTGELFF
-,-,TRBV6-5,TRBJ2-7,TGTGCCAGCAGCCAGAGCGCAGAGAGCTCCTACGAGCAGTACTTC,CASSQSAESSYEQYF
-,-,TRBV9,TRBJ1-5,TGTGCCAGCAGCGTAGGAGAGCATCAGCCCCAGCATTTT,CASSVGEHQPQHF
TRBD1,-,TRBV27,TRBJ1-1,TGTGCCAGCAGTTTATTCACAGGACAGGGGAACACTGAAGCTTTCTTT,CASSLFTGQGNTEAFF
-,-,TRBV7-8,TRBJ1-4,TGTGCCAGCAGCTTAGTTAGGCCAGGGTTCAATGAAAAACTGTTTTTT,CASSLVRPGFNEKLFF
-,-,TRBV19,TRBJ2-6,TGTGCCAGTACATCCTTGGGGGCCAACGTCCTGACTTTC,CASTSLGANVLTF
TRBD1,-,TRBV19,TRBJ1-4,TGTGCCAGTAGTTCCTTACAGGGGGAAACTAATGAAAAACTGTTTTTT,CASSSLQGETNEKLFF
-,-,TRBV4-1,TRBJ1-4,TGCGCCAGCAGCCAAGTGGCGGAAGGCGAAAAACTGTTTTTT,CASSQVAEGEKLFF
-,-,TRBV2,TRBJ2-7,TGTGCCAGCAGTCCGGCCCGGGACAACTCCTACGAGCAGTACTTC,CASSPARDNSYEQYF
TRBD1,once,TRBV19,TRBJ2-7,TGTGCCAGTAGTATCGTCTCTCTGCGGACAGGGGGGTCGGAGCAGTACTTC,CASSIVSLRTGGSEQYF
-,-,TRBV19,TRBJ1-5,TGTGCCAGTAGTATCGGGAATCAGCCCCAGCATTTT,CASSIGNQPQHF
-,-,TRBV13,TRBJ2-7,TGTGCCAGCAGCCAGGGGGGCCAAATTTCCTACGAGCAGTACTTC,CASSQGGQISYEQYF